The 5 T cell receptor beta chains given below trace back to one sample, sequenced in a study of graft-versus-host responses after intestinal transplantation (dated by TCRdb to about 2021). Library creation used the immunoSEQ multiplex PCR assay. The source is immuneACCESS, and TCRdb retained only in-frame sequences with V and J called. Part of the clones is not carried over; for the studies checked, unresolved V genes explain less than half of this, and the remainder is unexplained. Across this sample there are roughly 50,000 clones, with 91% seen only once. Less than 6.5% of the sample belongs to the ten largest clones. The starting material was PBMCs, obtained 650 to 690 days after intestinal transplant. These receptors were collected from a human patient who received an intestinal transplant, so some T cells may come from the graft donor.

J is TRBJ1-1 and V is TRBV7-4, with unresolved D. The CDR3 contains 14 residues. Per germline, CDR1 SGHVT and CDR2 SQSDAQ. Trimming removed 4 bases at V and 2 bases at J, with 11 bases between. CDR3 protein: CASSSSQVNTEAFF. The CDR3 DNA is TGTGCCAGCAGCTCATCCCAGGTTAACACTGAAGCTTTCTTT.

The V gene is TRBV7-9, the J gene TRBJ2-7, with D hard to call. Germline V lookup: CDR1 SEHNR, CDR2 FQNEAQ (reference sequence). This CDR3 region has 12 residues. The ends were cut back, 4 bases at V and 9 bases at J, with 13 bases in the middle. Here the CDR3 reads CASSSPDGSQYF. The CDR3 coding sequence is TGTGCCAGCAGCTCGCCGGACGGATCGCAGTACTTC.

V usage is TRBV21-1 and J usage is TRBJ1-2; the table's D call, TRBD1, has no DNA check behind it. TRBV21-1 is termed a pseudogene. The CDR3 loop spans 12 amino acids. Here the CDR3 DNA reads TGTGCCAACAGACAGGAGAGCTATGGCTACACCTTC. Translation gives CANRQESYGYTF.

V usage is TRBV5-4 and J usage is TRBJ1-1; D ambiguous. This CDR3 has 13 residues. The V gene lost 4 bases and the J gene lost 3 bases, with 10 bases spanning the gap. The V gene's germline CDR1 is SGHNT and CDR2 YYREEE (reference sequence). CDR3 sequence (DNA): TGTGCCAGCAGCCAAGTAGAGTACACTGAAGCTTTCTTT. Its translation is CASSQVEYTEAFF. The variable domain in full, completed from reference TRBV5-4 and TRBJ1-1, reads ETGVTQSPTHLIKTRGQQVTLRCSSQSGHNTVSWYQQALGQGPQFIFQYYREEENGRGNFPPRFSGLQFPNYSSELNVNALELDDSALYLCASSQVEYTEAFFGQGTRLTVV.

V usage is TRBV10-2 and J usage is TRBJ2-5; D unclear. CDR1 is WSHSY and CDR2 is SAAADI in the germline V gene. This CDR3 spans 12 amino acids. Trimming pared 7 bases from V and 5 bases from J, leaving 11 bases between. CDR3 region: CASMGGWETQYF. As DNA, the CDR3 is TGCGCCAGCATGGGTGGTTGGGAGACCCAGTACTTC.